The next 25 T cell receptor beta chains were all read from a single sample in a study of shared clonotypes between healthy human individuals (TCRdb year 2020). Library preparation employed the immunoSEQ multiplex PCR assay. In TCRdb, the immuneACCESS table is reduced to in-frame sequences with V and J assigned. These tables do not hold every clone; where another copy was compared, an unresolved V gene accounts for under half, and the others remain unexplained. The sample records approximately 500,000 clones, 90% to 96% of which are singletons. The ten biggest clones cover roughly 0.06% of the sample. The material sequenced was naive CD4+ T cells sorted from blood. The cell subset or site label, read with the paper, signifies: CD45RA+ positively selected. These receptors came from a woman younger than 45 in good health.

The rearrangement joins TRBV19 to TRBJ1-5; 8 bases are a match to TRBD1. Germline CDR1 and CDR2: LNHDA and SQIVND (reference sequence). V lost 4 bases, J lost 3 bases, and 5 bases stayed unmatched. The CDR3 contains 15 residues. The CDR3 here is CASSTPDRVNQPQHF. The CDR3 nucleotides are TGTGCCAGTAGTACTCCGGACAGGGTCAATCAGCCCCAGCATTTT.

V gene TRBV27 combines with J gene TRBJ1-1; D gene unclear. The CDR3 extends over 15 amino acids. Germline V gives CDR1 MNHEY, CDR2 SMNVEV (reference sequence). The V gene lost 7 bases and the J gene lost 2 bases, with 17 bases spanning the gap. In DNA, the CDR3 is TGTGCCAGCACACCATTCGGGGAGAGCAACACTGAAGCTTTCTTT. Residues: CASTPFGESNTEAFF.

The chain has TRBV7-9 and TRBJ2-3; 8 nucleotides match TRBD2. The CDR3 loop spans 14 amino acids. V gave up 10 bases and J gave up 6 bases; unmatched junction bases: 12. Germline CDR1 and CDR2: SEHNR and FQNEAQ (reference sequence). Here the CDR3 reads CAMRAGTSADTQYF. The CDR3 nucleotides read TGTGCCATGCGCGCCGGGACTAGTGCGGATACGCAGTATTTT.

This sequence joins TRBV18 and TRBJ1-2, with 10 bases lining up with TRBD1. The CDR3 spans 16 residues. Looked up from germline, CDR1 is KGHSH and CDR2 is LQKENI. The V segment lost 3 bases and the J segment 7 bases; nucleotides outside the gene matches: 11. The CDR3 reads CASSPTTDRGSLGYTF. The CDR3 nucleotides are TGTGCCAGCTCACCCACTACGGACAGGGGGAGTCTTGGCTACACCTTC.

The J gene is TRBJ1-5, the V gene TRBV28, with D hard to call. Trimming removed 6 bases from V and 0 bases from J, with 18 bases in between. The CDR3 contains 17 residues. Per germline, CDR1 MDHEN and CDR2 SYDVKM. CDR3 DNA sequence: TGTGCCAGCAGGACACTGCCGCCGGGTTATAGCAATCAGCCCCAGCATTTT. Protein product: CASRTLPPGYSNQPQHF.

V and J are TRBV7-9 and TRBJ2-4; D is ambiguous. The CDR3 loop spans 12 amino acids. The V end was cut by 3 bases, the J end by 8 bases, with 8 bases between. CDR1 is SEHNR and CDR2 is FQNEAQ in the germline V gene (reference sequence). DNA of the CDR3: TGTGCCAGCAGCTTGGTTGGGGACATTCAGTACTTC. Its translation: CASSLVGDIQYF.

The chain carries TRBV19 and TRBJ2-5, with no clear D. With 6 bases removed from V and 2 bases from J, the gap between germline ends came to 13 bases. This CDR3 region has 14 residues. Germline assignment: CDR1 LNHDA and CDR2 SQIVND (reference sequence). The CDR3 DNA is TGTGCCAGTAGAACCAGAGCAGCTCAAGAGACCCAGTACTTC. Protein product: CASRTRAAQETQYF. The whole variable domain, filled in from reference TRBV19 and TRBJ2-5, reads DGGITQSPKYLFRKEGQNVTLSCEQNLNHDAMYWYRQDPGQGLRLIYYSQIVNDFQKGDIAEGYSVSREKKESFPLTVTSAQKNPTAFYLCASRTRAAQETQYFGPGTRLLVL.

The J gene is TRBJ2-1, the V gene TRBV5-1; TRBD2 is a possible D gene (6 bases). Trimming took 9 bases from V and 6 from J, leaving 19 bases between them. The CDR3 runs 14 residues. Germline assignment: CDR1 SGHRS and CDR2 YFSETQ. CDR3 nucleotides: TGCGCCACACGCGGGGCTAGCGATTCCAATGAGCAGTTCTTC. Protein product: CATRGASDSNEQFF.

The DNA for the CDR3 is TGTGCCAGCAGCCCGGTTGAGAACACTGAAGCTTTCTTT. The encoded protein is CASSPVENTEAFF. J is TRBJ1-1 and V is TRBV5-4; D gene uncertain. The V gene's germline CDR1 is SGHNT and CDR2 YYREEE (reference sequence). The CDR3 spans 13 residues. Trimming pared 4 bases from V and 1 base from J, leaving 8 bases between.

CDR3: CASSLGRDEQFF. The CDR3 DNA is TGTGCCAGCAGCTTAGGAAGGGATGAGCAGTTCTTC. The rearrangement joins TRBV11-3 to TRBJ2-1; D is undetermined. The CDR3 is made up of 12 amino acids. Trimming shortened V by 1 base and J by 8 bases, and 6 bases separated the two germline ends. CDR1 and CDR2 (germline): SGHNT, YENEEA. The complete variable domain, with remaining parts taken from reference TRBV11-3 and TRBJ2-1, reads EAGVVQSPRYKIIEKKQPVAFWCNPISGHNTLYWYLQNLGQGPELLIRYENEEAVDDSQLPKDRFSAERLKGVDSTLKIQPAELGDSAVYLCASSLGRDEQFFGPGTRLTVL.

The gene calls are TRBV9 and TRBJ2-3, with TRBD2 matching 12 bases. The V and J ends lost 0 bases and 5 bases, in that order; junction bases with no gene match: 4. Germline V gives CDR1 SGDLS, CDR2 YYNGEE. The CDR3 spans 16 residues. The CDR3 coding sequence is TGTGCCAGCAGCGTAGCTAGCGGGAGGGCCGAAGATACGCAGTATTTT. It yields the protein CASSVASGRAEDTQYF.

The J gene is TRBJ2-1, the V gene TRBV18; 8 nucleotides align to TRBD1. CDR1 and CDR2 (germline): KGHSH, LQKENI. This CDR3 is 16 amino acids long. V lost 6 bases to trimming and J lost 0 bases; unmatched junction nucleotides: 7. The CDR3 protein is CASSPLGTGSYNEQFF. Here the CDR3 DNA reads TGTGCCAGCTCGCCTCTCGGGACAGGCTCCTACAATGAGCAGTTCTTC.

CDR3 sequence (DNA): TGTGCCAGCAGTTTCGAGGAGAGCTCCTACAATGAGCAGTTCTTC. This translates into CASSFEESSYNEQFF. This chain uses TRBV27 with TRBJ2-1, with D uncertain. Trimming took off 3 bases at V and 0 bases at J, with 9 bases between the two ends. This CDR3 has 15 residues. CDR1 and CDR2 (germline): MNHEY, SMNVEV (reference sequence).

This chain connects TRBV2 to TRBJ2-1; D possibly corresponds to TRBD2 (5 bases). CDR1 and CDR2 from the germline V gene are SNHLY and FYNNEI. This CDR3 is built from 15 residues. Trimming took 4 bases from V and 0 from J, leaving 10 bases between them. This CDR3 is CASSVRESSYNEQFF. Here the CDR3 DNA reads TGTGCCAGCAGTGTCCGGGAAAGCTCCTACAATGAGCAGTTCTTC.

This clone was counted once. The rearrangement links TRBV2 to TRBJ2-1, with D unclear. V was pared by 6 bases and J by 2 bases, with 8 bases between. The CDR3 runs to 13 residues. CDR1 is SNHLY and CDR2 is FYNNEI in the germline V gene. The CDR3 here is CASRDGPYNEQFF. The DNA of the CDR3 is TGTGCCAGCAGGGACGGACCCTACAATGAGCAGTTCTTC.

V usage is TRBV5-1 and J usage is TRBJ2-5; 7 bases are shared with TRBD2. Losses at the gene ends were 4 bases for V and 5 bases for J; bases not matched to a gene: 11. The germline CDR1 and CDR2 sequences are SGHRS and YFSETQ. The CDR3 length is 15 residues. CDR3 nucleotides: TGCGCCAGCAGCCTCCCCCCGGGAGGCCTTGAGACCCAGTACTTC. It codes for CASSLPPGGLETQYF.

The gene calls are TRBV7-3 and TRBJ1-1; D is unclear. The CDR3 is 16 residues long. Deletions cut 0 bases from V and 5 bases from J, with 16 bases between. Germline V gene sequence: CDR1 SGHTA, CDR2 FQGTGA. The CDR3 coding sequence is TGTGCCAGCAGCTTAACCCGTACGGGGTCAACGACTGAAGCTTTCTTT. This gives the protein CASSLTRTGSTTEAFF.

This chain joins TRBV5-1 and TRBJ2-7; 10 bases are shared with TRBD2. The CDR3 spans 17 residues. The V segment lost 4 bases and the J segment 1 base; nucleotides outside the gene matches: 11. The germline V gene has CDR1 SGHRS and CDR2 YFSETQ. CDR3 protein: CASSRTSGERGSYEQYF. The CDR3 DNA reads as TGCGCCAGCAGCCGGACTAGCGGAGAACGGGGGTCCTACGAGCAGTACTTC.

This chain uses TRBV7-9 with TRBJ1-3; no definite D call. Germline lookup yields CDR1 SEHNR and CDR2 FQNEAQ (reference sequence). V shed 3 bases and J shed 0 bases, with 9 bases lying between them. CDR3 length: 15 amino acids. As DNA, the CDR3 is TGTGCCAGCAGCTTTCTTCCAGGCTCTGGAAACACCATATATTTT. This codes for CASSFLPGSGNTIYF.

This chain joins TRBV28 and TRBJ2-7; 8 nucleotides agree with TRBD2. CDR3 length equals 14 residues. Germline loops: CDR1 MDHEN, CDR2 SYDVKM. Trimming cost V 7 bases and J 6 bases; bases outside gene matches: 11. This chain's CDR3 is CASTSGTREREQYF. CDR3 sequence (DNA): TGTGCCAGCACTTCCGGGACTAGGGAGCGCGAGCAGTACTTC.

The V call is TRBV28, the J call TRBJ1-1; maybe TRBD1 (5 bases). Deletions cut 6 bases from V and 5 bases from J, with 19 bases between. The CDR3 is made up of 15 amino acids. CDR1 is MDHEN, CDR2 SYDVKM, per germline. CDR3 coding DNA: TGTGCCAGCAGACCTCCTCGGGGGAGAGGGACTGAAGCTTTCTTT. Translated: CASRPPRGRGTEAFF.

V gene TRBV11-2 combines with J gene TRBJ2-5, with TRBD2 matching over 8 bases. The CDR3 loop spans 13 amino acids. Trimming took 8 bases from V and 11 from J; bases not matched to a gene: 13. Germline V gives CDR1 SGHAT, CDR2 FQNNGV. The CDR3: CASRSAGAREQYF. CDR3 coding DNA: TGTGCCAGCCGGTCAGCGGGAGCTCGGGAGCAGTACTTC.

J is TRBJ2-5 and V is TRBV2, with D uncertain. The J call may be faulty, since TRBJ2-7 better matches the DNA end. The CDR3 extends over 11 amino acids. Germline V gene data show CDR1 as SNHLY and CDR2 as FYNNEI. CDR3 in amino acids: CASSEYYEQYF. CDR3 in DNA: TGTGCCAGCAGTGAGTACTACGAGCAGTACTTC.

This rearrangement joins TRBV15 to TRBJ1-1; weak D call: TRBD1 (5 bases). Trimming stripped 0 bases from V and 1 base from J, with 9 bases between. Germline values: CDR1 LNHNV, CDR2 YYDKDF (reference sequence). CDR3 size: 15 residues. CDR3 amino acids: CATSREMGTNTEAFF. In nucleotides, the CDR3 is TGTGCCACCAGCAGAGAGATGGGGACGAACACTGAAGCTTTCTTT. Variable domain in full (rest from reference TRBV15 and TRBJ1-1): DAMVIQNPRYQVTQFGKPVTLSCSQTLNHNVMYWYQQKSSQAPKLLFHYYDKDFNNEADTPDNFQSRRPNTSFCFLDIRSPGLGDTAMYLCATSREMGTNTEAFFGQGTRLTVV.

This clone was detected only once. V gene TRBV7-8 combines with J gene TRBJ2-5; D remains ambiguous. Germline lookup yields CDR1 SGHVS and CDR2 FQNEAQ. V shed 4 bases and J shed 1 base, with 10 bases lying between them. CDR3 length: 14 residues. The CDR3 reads CASSSSTIQETQYF. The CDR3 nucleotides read TGTGCCAGCAGCTCTTCTACAATCCAAGAGACCCAGTACTTC.